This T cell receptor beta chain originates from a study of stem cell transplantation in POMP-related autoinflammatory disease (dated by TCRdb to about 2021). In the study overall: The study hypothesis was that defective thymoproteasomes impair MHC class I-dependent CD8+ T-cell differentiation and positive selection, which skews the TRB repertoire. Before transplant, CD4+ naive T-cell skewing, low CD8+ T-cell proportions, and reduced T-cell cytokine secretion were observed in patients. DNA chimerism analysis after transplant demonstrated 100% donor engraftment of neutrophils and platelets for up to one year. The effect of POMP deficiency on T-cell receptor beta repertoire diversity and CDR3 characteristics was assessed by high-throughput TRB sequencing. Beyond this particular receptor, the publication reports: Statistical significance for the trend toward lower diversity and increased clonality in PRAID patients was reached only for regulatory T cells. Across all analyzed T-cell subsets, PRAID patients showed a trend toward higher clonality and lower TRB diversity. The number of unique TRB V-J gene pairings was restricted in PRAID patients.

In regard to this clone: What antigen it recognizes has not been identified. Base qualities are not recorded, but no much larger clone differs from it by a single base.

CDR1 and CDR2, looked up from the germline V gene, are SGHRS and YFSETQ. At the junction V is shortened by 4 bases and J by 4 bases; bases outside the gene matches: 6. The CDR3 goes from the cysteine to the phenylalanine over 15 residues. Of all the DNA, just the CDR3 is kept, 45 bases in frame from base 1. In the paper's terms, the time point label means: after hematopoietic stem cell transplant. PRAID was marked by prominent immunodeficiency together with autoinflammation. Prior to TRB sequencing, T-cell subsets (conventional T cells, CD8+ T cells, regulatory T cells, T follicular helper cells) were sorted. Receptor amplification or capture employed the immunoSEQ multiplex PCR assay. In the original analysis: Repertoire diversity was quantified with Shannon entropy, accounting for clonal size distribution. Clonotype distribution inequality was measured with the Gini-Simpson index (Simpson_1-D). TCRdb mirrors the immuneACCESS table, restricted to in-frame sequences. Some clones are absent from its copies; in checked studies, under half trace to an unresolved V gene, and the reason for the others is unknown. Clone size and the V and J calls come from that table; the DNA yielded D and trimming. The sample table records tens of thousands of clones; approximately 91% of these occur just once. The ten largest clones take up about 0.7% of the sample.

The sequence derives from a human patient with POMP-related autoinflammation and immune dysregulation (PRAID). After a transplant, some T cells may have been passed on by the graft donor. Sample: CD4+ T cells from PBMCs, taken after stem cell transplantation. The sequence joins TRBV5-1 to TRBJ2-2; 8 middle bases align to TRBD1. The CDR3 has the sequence CASSQTGGGTGELFF. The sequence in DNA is TGCGCCAGCAGCCAAACAGGGGGTGGCACCGGGGAGCTGTTTTTT.